The 3 T cell receptor beta chains below come from one sample, sequenced in a study of identical twins. One entry per CDR3 protein, called by TCRdb with MiXCR from the 5' RACE reads. The profile covers some 210,000 distinct CDR3 sequences, with 15% to 20% appearing a single time and 40% taken by the ten largest. These data also formed part of another study, on T cells expressing NK-cell markers.

The sequencing input was CD8+ T cells sorted from blood. These receptors all stem from a woman under 30 in good health.

The chain uses TRBV19 and TRBJ2-7; no clear D. This CDR3 spans 14 amino acids. Germline assignment: CDR1 LNHDA and CDR2 SQIVND (reference sequence). Trimming left V 5 bases short and J 2 bases short, with 13 bases between. CDR3 in DNA: TGTGCCAGTAGTCCATCGGCGATAACCTACGAGCAGTACTTC. Protein product: CASSPSAITYEQYF.

This clonotype has only a few counts. The chain recombines TRBV7-2 with TRBJ1-2, with 8 bases aligning to TRBD1. Germline CDR1 and CDR2: SGHTA and FQGNSA. The CDR3 totals 16 residues. V shed 2 bases and J 5 bases; nucleotides not matched to a gene: 10. The CDR3 coding sequence is TGTGCCAGCAGCTTAATCTTCGGACAGGGTGATTATGGCTACACCTTC. Protein sequence: CASSLIFGQGDYGYTF.

The V gene is TRBV9, the J gene TRBJ2-1; 7 bases fit TRBD2. J was trimmed by 6 bases and V by 3 bases; bases with no gene match: 15. This CDR3 has 17 residues. Looked up from germline, CDR1 is SGDLS and CDR2 is YYNGEE. The CDR3 nucleotides read TGTGCCAGCAGCGGGGGGAGAGGGCTAGCGGTATCCAATGAGCAGTTCTTC. Its protein product is CASSGGRGLAVSNEQFF.